The clone carrying this T cell receptor (beta chain) was seen more than once but under ten times. The antigen is not known. This sample stems from a study of T cells after yellow fever vaccination. Study results and limitations: From the bulk population, abundant clonotypes could contaminate and appear within FACS-sorted repertoires. Once the booster was given, most primary-vaccination clones reappeared, at about 96% for CD4 and roughly 86% for CD8.

Via MiXCR, TCRdb re-called the 5' RACE reads, giving one row per CDR3 protein. Of fewer than 350,000 distinct CDR3 sequences listed, 7.5% to 9% are singletons. Germline-derived CDR1 and CDR2 are SGHNT and YYREEE (reference sequence). V was cut by 0 bases and J by 8 bases, with 9 bases left in between. This CDR3 has 14 residues. The rearrangement links TRBV5-4 to TRBJ1-6; D is unresolved. The sequence came from a man aged 18 to 30 who received the YFV17D yellow fever vaccine. The specimen comprised PBMCs, sampled on the day of the first yellow fever vaccination. The CDR3 DNA follows: TGTGCCAGCAGCTTGGAACCAAGGGATTCACCCCTCCACTTT. This gives the protein CASSLEPRDSPLHF.